Included here is one T cell receptor (beta chain) sequence, with context. Each participant's cohort was designated according to participant-reported clinical history. The data originate from a study of blood T cell repertoires in COVID-19. In the study's own analysis: The assay estimated nucleated cells by amplifying reference gene primers. Assay used: immunoSEQ multiplex PCR; TCRdb lists only in-frame clones, some missing. V and J calls and clone size are those listed in that table; D and trimming were worked out from the DNA. Among 180,000 or so clones listed, roughly 89% were seen once. This TCR was recovered from a woman in her 40s with acute COVID-19. The sample comprised PBMCs or T cells enriched from blood (not recorded which).

CDR3 residues: CASSPGIRIGDSPLHF. CDR3 nucleotide sequence: TGTGCCAGCAGCCCCGGGATTCGAATTGGGGATTCACCCCTCCACTTT. This chain joins TRBV5-6 and TRBJ1-6, with D uncertain. The CDR3 runs 16 residues. Germline-derived CDR1 and CDR2 are SGHDT and YYEEEE. V was trimmed by 4 bases and J by 8 bases, leaving 19 bases between them.